The following is a T cell receptor beta chain sequence with its context. This clone showed up just a few times. The antigen it recognizes is unknown. Within one base of it there is no much larger clone, and no base qualities were kept. The method behind the library was the immunoSEQ multiplex PCR assay. TCRdb limited this immuneACCESS table to in-frame rearrangements with V and J called. A share of clones is missing; checked studies link under half to unresolved V genes, and the rest is unexplained. Within this sample are 65,000 to 85,000 clones, with 87% of them counted one time only. The ten biggest clones cover approximately 2.3% of the sample. These data are taken from a study of control samples from healthy donors and cancer patients (dated by TCRdb to 2020 to 2021). The CDR3 has 15 amino acids, counting the end cysteine and phenylalanine. Left in the record is the CDR3 DNA by itself, 45 bases read in frame from the first base. As encoded in the germline V gene (reference sequence), CDR1 is SGHKS while CDR2 is YYEKEE. Relative to germline, V is 1 base shorter and J is 0 bases shorter, with 8 bases between their ends.

The source is a woman in her forties or fifties with head and neck cancer. The specimen sequenced was PBMCs. The chain is made from TRBV5-5 and TRBJ2-1; a weak D assignment points to TRBD1 (5 bases agree). The CDR3 protein: CASSLLGASYNEQFF. Read as DNA, the sequence is TGTGCCAGCAGCTTGCTAGGGGCCTCCTACAATGAGCAGTTCTTC.